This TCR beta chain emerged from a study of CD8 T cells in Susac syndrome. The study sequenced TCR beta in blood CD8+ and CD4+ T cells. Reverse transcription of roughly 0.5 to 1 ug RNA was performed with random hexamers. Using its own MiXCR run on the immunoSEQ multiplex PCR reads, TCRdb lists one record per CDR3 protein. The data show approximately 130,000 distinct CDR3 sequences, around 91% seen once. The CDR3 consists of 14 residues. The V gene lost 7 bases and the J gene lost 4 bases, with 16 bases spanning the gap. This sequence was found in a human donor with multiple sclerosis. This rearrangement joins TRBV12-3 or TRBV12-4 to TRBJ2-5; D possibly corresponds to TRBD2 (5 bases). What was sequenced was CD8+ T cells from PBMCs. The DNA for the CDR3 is TGTGCCAGCACTTTCTTAAGGGAGACAGAGACCCAGTACTTC. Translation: CASTFLRETETQYF.